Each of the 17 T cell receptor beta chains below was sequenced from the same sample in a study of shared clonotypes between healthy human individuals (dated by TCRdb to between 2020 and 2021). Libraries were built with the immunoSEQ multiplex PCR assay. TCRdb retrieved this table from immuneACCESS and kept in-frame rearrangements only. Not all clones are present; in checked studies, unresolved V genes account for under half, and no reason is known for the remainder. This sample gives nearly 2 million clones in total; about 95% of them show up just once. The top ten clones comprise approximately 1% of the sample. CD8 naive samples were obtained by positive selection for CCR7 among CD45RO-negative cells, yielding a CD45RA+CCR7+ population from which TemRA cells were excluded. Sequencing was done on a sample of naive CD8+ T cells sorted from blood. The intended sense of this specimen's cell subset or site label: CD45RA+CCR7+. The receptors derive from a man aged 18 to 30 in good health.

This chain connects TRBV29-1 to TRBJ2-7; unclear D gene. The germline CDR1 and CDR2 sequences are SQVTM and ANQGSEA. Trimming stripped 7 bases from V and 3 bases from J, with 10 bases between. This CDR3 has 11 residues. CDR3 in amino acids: CSAGQIYEQYF. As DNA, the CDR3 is TGCAGCGCAGGCCAGATCTACGAGCAGTACTTC.

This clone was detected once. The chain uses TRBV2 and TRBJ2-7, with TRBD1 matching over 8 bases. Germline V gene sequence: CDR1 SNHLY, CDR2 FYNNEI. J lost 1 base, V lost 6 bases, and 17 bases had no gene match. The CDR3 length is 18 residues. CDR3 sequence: CASSQVDIRTGRSYEQYF. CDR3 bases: TGTGCCAGCAGCCAAGTCGATATAAGGACAGGGAGATCCTACGAGCAGTACTTC.

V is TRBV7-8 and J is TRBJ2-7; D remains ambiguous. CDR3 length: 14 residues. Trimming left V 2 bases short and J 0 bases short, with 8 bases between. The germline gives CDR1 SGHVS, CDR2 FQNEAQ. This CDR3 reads CASSLFLASYEQYF. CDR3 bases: TGTGCCAGCAGCTTATTCTTGGCCTCCTACGAGCAGTACTTC.

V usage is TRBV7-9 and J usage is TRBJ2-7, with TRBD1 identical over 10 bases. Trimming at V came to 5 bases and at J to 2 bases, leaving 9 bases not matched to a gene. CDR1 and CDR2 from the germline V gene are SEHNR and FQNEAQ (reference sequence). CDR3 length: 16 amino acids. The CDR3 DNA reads TGTGCCAGCAGCCCCCGAATCGGACAGGGGGCCTACGAGCAGTACTTC. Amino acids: CASSPRIGQGAYEQYF. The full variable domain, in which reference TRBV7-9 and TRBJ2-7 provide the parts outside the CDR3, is DTGVSQNPRHKITKRGQNVTFRCDPISEHNRLYWYRQTLGQGPEFLTYFQNEAQLEKSRLLSDRFSAERPKGSFSTLEIQRTEQGDSAMYLCASSPRIGQGAYEQYFGPGTRLTVT.

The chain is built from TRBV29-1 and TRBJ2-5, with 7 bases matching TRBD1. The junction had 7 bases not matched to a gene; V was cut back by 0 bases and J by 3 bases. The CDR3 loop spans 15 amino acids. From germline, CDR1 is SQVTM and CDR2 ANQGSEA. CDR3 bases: TGCAGCGTTGAAGAGCCCCCCGGGACAGAAGAGACCCAGTACTTC. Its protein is CSVEEPPGTEETQYF.

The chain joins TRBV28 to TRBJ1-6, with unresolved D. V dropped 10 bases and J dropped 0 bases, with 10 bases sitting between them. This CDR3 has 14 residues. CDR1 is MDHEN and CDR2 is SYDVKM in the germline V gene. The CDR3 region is CATSASSYNSPLHF. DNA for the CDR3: TGTGCCACCTCAGCGAGCTCCTATAATTCACCCCTCCACTTT. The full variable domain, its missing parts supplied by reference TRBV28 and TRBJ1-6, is DVKVTQSSRYLVKRTGEKVFLECVQDMDHENMFWYRQDPGLGLRLIYFSYDVKMKEKGDIPEGYSVSREKKERFSLILESASTNQTSMYLCATSASSYNSPLHFGNGTRLTVT.

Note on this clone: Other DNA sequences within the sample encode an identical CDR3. The CDR3 DNA reads as TGCGCCAGCAGCCAAGAACGAGGGCAGCCCCAGCATTTT. It encodes CASSQERGQPQHF. The chain joins TRBV4-1 to TRBJ1-5, with no clear D. There are 13 residues in the CDR3. Germline values: CDR1 MGHRA, CDR2 YSYEKL. Trimming stripped 0 bases from V and 7 bases from J, with 7 bases between.

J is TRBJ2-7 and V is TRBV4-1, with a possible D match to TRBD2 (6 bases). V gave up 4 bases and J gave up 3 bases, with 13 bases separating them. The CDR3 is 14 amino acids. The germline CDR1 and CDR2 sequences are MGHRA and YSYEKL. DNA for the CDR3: TGCGCCAGCAGCCCCCTCCAGGGAGGCTACGAGCAGTACTTC. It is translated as CASSPLQGGYEQYF.

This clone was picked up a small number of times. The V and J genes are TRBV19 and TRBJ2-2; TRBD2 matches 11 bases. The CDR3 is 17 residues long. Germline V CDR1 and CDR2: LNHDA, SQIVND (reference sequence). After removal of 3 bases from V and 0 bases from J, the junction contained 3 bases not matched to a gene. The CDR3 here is CASSITSGGPNTGELFF. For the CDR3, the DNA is TGTGCCAGTAGTATTACTAGCGGGGGACCGAACACCGGGGAGCTGTTTTTT.

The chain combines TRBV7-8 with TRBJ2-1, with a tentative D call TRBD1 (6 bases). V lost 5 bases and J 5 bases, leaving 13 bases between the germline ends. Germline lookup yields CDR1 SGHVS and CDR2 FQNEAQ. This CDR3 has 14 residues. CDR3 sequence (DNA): TGTGCCAGCAGCGACCGGGACATAGACAATGAGCAGTTCTTC. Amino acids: CASSDRDIDNEQFF.

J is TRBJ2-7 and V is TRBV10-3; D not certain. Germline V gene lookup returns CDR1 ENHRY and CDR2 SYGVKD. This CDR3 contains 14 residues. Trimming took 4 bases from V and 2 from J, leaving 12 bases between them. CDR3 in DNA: TGTGCCATCAGTGCCGCGACGCTGACCTACGAGCAGTACTTC. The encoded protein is CAISAATLTYEQYF.

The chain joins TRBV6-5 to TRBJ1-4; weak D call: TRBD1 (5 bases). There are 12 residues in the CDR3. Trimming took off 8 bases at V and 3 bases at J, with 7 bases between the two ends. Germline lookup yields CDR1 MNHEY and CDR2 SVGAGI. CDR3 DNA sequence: TGTGCCAGCGGGGGGTCTAATGAAAAACTGTTTTTT. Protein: CASGGSNEKLFF.

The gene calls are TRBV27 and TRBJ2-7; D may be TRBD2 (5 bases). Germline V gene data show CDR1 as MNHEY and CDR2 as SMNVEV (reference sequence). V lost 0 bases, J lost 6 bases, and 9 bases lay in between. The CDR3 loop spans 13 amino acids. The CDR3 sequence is CASSLSVGIEQYF. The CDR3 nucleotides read TGTGCCAGCAGTTTATCGGTCGGGATCGAGCAGTACTTC.

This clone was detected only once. As DNA, the CDR3 is TGTGCCAGTTCACAGCGGGAGTACCAATACGAGCAGTACTTC. Amino acid sequence: CASSQREYQYEQYF. This chain joins TRBV19 and TRBJ2-7, with 8 positions matching TRBD2. This CDR3 region has 14 residues. V was clipped by 8 bases and J by 4 bases; unmatched bases: 10. Germline V gene lookup returns CDR1 LNHDA and CDR2 SQIVND (reference sequence). Based on the CDR3 plus reference TRBV19 and TRBJ2-7, the full variable domain is DGGITQSPKYLFRKEGQNVTLSCEQNLNHDAMYWYRQDPGQGLRLIYYSQIVNDFQKGDIAEGYSVSREKKESFPLTVTSAQKNPTAFYLCASSQREYQYEQYFGPGTRLTVT.

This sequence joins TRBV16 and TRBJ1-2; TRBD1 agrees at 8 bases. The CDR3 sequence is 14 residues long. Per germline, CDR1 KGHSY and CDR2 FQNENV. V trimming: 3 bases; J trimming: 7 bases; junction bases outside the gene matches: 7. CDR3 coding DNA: TGTGCCAGCAGCCAGCCGGACAGGGAAGGTGGCTACACCTTC. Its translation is CASSQPDREGGYTF.

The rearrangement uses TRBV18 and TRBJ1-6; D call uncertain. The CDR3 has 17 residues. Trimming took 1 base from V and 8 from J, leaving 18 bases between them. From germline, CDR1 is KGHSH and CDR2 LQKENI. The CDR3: CASSPLSTEDSDSPLHF. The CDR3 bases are TGTGCCAGCTCACCACTTAGTACCGAGGATAGTGATTCACCCCTCCACTTT.

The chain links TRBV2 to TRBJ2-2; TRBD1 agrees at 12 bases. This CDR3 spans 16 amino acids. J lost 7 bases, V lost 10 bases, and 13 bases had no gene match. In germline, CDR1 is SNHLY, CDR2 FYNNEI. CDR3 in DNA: TGTGCCACGGACACGCCGGGACAGGGGGCGGGCGGGGAGCTGTTTTTT. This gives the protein CATDTPGQGAGGELFF.